This TCR beta chain appears in the sequencing data of a study of T cell responses to AZD1222 COVID-19 vaccine. Overall study findings and caveats: Samples come after the peak T cell response, not at day 14. Clonal diversity was possibly underestimated, and white British individuals and females predominated among donors. Recipients of two AZD1222 doses showed rising Spike-specific TCR breadth and depth. Unmutated variant regions are reportedly the target of nearly half of TCRs that are spike-specific.

Comments on this clone: Its antigen remains unknown.

The method was immunoSEQ multiplex PCR; TCRdb's version includes in-frame clones alone and lacks a portion of them. This table holds around 61,000 clones, 70% to 90% found once. Germline V gene sequence: CDR1 MGHRA, CDR2 YSYEKL. V lost 3 bases, J lost 4 bases, and 10 bases lay in between. This CDR3 spans 14 amino acids. The TCR originated in an adult in good health. This rearrangement joins TRBV4-1 to TRBJ1-5, with TRBD1 as a possible D gene (5 bases). Source: peripheral blood, taken on day 0 of AZD1222 vaccination. The CDR3 protein is CASSHRVRNQPQHF. The CDR3 DNA follows: TGCGCCAGCAGCCACAGGGTCAGGAATCAGCCCCAGCATTTT.